These 15 T cell receptor beta chains were all obtained from the same sample, sequenced in a study of cytomegalovirus exposure and HLA in healthy donors. PCR employed 60 Vbeta and 13 Jbeta primers. Using immunoSEQ multiplex PCR, the repertoire was profiled, and TCRdb retains in-frame clones only, with some absent. The top ten hold around 3% of the sample, which has around 120,000 clones, around 10% seen once. The specimen sequenced was PBMCs. The receptor set was obtained from a man aged 25-40 years in good health and CMV-seronegative.

The chain links TRBV19 to TRBJ1-4; 8 nucleotides match TRBD1. The CDR3 length is 13 residues. Germline values: CDR1 LNHDA, CDR2 SQIVND (reference sequence). Trimming removed 5 bases from V and 10 bases from J; junction bases left unmatched: 6. CDR3 coding DNA: TGTGCCAGTAGTTCGACAGGGGAGGGAAAACTGTTTTTT. Amino acid sequence: CASSSTGEGKLFF.

The rearrangement uses TRBV28 and TRBJ2-3; 10 bases fit TRBD2. The CDR3 extends over 17 amino acids. Germline V gene data show CDR1 as MDHEN and CDR2 as SYDVKM. J was trimmed by 4 bases and V by 6 bases; bases with no gene match: 13. The CDR3 DNA reads TGTGCCAGCAGAAACAGGATAGGACTAGCGGCTTCAGATACGCAGTATTTT. Protein product: CASRNRIGLAASDTQYF.

The rearrangement joins TRBV19 to TRBJ2-7; 10 nucleotides agree with TRBD2. The CDR3 totals 16 residues. Per germline, CDR1 LNHDA and CDR2 SQIVND (reference sequence). The trim removed 6 bases at V and 0 bases at J, leaving 8 bases unmatched. The CDR3 loop reads CASRLGTSGDSYEQYF. In DNA form, the CDR3 reads TGTGCCAGTAGATTGGGTACTAGCGGGGACTCCTACGAGCAGTACTTC.

This clone was seen a handful of times. One end of the junction does not line up with germline, which may come from a read error. The genes are TRBV7-7 and TRBJ2-5; D gene ambiguous. The germline V gene has CDR1 SSHAT and CDR2 FNYEAQ (reference sequence). The CDR3 is made up of 13 amino acids. CDR3 coding DNA: TGTGCTAGCAGCTTAGATTCCGGGGAGACCCAGTACTTC. Translated, it gives CASSLDSGETQYF.

This clone has more than one count but fewer than ten. The V and J genes are TRBV5-1 and TRBJ2-6; weak D call: TRBD2 (6 bases). CDR1 is SGHRS and CDR2 is YFSETQ in the germline V gene. The CDR3 loop spans 18 amino acids. V was pared by 1 base and J by 0 bases, with 14 bases between. In nucleotides, the CDR3 is TGCGCCAGCAGCTTGCTCCGGGACTCCATCTCTGGGGCCAACGTCCTGACTTTC. Translating it yields CASSLLRDSISGANVLTF.

This clone was detected a few times. The CDR3 DNA reads as TGCAGTGCGGAGAAAGCTAGTGAGCAGTTCTTC. It is translated as CSAEKASEQFF. V and J are TRBV20-1 and TRBJ2-1; D unclear. CDR3 length: 11 residues. Trimming pared 6 bases from V and 9 bases from J, leaving 12 bases between. The germline V gene encodes CDR1 DFQATT and CDR2 SNEGSKA (reference sequence).

About this clone: The junction shows a germline mismatch at one end, possibly a read error. The CDR3 region is CASRGTGVAGYSF. CDR3 nucleotides: TGTGCCAGCAGAGGTACAGGGGTGGCCGGCTACTCCTTC. J is TRBJ1-2 and V is TRBV6-5, with 7 bases identical to TRBD1. The CDR3 totals 13 residues. The V gene's germline CDR1 is MNHEY and CDR2 SVGAGI.

This clone has a handful of counts. The chain has TRBV9 and TRBJ2-5; the D gene is possibly TRBD1 (6 bases). CDR1 SGDLS and CDR2 YYNGEE come from the germline V gene. The CDR3 consists of 15 residues. Trimming took 4 bases from V and 2 from J, leaving 15 bases between them. The CDR3 coding sequence is TGTGCCAGCAGCCCTAGACAGGACAGACAAGAGACCCAGTACTTC. This sequence encodes CASSPRQDRQETQYF. Full variable domain (rest looked up from reference TRBV9 and TRBJ2-5): DSGVTQTPKHLITATGQRVTLRCSPRSGDLSVYWYQQSLDQGLQFLIQYYNGEERAKGNILERFSAQQFPDLHSELNLSSLELGDSALYFCASSPRQDRQETQYFGPGTRLLVL.

J is TRBJ2-7 and V is TRBV28; TRBD1 agrees at 7 bases. From germline, CDR1 is MDHEN and CDR2 SYDVKM. The CDR3 covers 14 residues. The V gene end was trimmed by 5 bases and the J gene end by 1 base; junction bases not matched to a gene: 5. For the CDR3, the DNA is TGTGCCAGCAGTGACAGGGTCAGTTCCTACGAGCAGTACTTC. It is translated as CASSDRVSSYEQYF.

This clone was counted a few times. The rearrangement uses TRBV28 and TRBJ2-5; 9 bases line up with TRBD2. The CDR3 totals 15 residues. The germline CDR1 and CDR2 sequences are MDHEN and SYDVKM. V shed 5 bases, J shed 0 bases, and the junction held 4 bases outside the gene matches. The CDR3 coding sequence is TGTGCCAGCAGTCTAGCGGGGCAGTACCAAGAGACCCAGTACTTC. Translation: CASSLAGQYQETQYF.

The chain couples TRBV5-1 to TRBJ2-3; D unclear. This CDR3 is 15 amino acids long. The germline gives CDR1 SGHRS, CDR2 YFSETQ. V lost 0 bases and J 0 bases, leaving 8 bases between the germline ends. CDR3 sequence (DNA): TGCGCCAGCAGCTTGGCGCAGGTTAGCACAGATACGCAGTATTTT. Translation: CASSLAQVSTDTQYF.

V and J are TRBV2 and TRBJ2-5; TRBD2 matches at 7 bases. The CDR3 is 15 amino acids. CDR1 is SNHLY and CDR2 is FYNNEI in the germline V gene. V shed 4 bases and J 2 bases; nucleotides not matched to a gene: 7. The CDR3 DNA follows: TGTGCCAGCAGTGGGGACTACAGTAGTCAAGAGACCCAGTACTTC. It yields the protein CASSGDYSSQETQYF.

This clone was found a few times. The CDR3 coding sequence is TGTGCCAGTAAACGAGCGCTAGCGGGGGTAGATACGCAGTATTTT. Protein product: CASKRALAGVDTQYF. The rearrangement uses TRBV19 and TRBJ2-3, with 10 positions matching TRBD2. V was clipped by 7 bases and J by 5 bases; unmatched bases: 9. The CDR3 is 15 residues long. In germline, CDR1 is LNHDA, CDR2 SQIVND (reference sequence).

The V call is TRBV11-3, the J call TRBJ1-3; a weak D match, TRBD1 (6 bases). In germline, CDR1 is SGHNT, CDR2 YENEEA. CDR3 size: 16 residues. V shed 3 bases and J shed 3 bases, with 15 bases lying between them. As DNA, the CDR3 is TGTGCCAGCAGCTTGGAACAGGGATCTCGTGGAAACACCATATATTTT. Translating gives CASSLEQGSRGNTIYF.

There are a few counts of this clone. The chain uses TRBV18 and TRBJ2-7, with TRBD1 identical over 7 bases. The CDR3 has 14 residues. The germline V gene encodes CDR1 KGHSH and CDR2 LQKENI. J gave up 5 bases and V 6 bases, and 10 bases lay outside the gene matches. The CDR3 is CASSLGTVRNEQYF. As DNA, the CDR3 is TGTGCCAGCTCGCTCGGGACAGTTCGGAACGAGCAGTACTTC.